A single sample gave rise to the 20 T cell receptor beta chains below, sequenced in a study of T cell responses to AZD1222 COVID-19 vaccine. Sequencing was performed with immunoSEQ multiplex PCR; in TCRdb, only in-frame clones are kept and a portion is missing. Of 150,000 to 200,000 clones listed, 90% to 95% were seen once; the top ten hold about 4%. The specimen comprised peripheral blood, sampled 28 days after the second dose of the MenACWY control vaccine. The receptors come from an adult who received the MenACWY meningococcal vaccine as a control.

The chain uses TRBV7-2 and TRBJ1-2; TRBD1 aligns across 9 bases. Germline loops: CDR1 SGHTA, CDR2 FQGNSA. V lost 6 bases, J lost 8 bases, and 7 bases stayed unmatched. The CDR3 is 13 residues long. The CDR3, as DNA: TGTGCCAGCAGATTTACAGGGGGCGAAGGCTACACCTTC. Its protein is CASRFTGGEGYTF.

The chain combines TRBV7-9 with TRBJ2-7; unclear D gene. The CDR3 runs 14 residues. CDR1 and CDR2 (germline): SEHNR, FQNEAQ (reference sequence). Trimming took off 4 bases at V and 7 bases at J, with 17 bases between the two ends. The CDR3 DNA sequence: TGTGCCAGCAGCTCCGAGGCCCTCTGGGATGAGCAGTACTTC. It yields the protein CASSSEALWDEQYF. Full variable domain (outside the CDR3, taken from reference TRBV7-9 and TRBJ2-7): DTGVSQNPRHKITKRGQNVTFRCDPISEHNRLYWYRQTLGQGPEFLTYFQNEAQLEKSRLLSDRFSAERPKGSFSTLEIQRTEQGDSAMYLCASSSEALWDEQYFGPGTRLTVT.

J is TRBJ2-5 and V is TRBV29-1, with D unresolved. This CDR3 comprises 11 residues. Germline CDR1 SQVTM, CDR2 ANQGSEA. V was cut by 6 bases and J by 9 bases, with 14 bases left in between. The CDR3 nucleotides read TGCAGCGTCTCCACCCCTGGGGCCCAGTACTTC. Amino acid sequence: CSVSTPGAQYF.

The rearrangement joins TRBV9 to TRBJ2-1; perhaps TRBD2 as D (6 bases). Looked up from germline, CDR1 is SGDLS and CDR2 is YYNGEE. V was shortened by 1 base and J by 7 bases, with 12 bases between the two germline ends. This CDR3 region has 14 residues. CDR3 in DNA: TGTGCCAGCAGCGTATCAGGAGGGAGAAATGAGCAGTTCTTC. Translating gives CASSVSGGRNEQFF.

There are a few counts of this clone. This chain links TRBV4-3 with TRBJ1-1, with D maybe TRBD1 (5 bases). This CDR3 region has 13 residues. V lost 1 base and J lost 10, with 13 bases in between. Germline V gene data show CDR1 as LGHNA and CDR2 as YSLEER. CDR3 sequence reads: CASSQGTGHPAFF. Written as DNA, the CDR3 is TGCGCCAGCAGCCAAGGAACCGGACACCCAGCTTTCTTT.

This clone was recorded only once. This chain links TRBV6-6 with TRBJ1-3, with D unresolved. The V end was cut by 0 bases, the J end by 0 bases, with 6 bases between. This CDR3 contains 15 residues. From germline, CDR1 is MNHNY and CDR2 SVGAGI (reference sequence). The CDR3 DNA is TGTGCCAGCAGTTACTCGTCACACTCTGGAAACACCATATATTTT. Translating it yields CASSYSSHSGNTIYF.

The genes are TRBV30 and TRBJ1-3; D perhaps matches TRBD1 (6 bases). V was cut by 3 bases and J by 0 bases, with 15 bases left in between. The CDR3 totals 16 residues. CDR1 and CDR2 from the germline V gene are GTSNPN and SVGIG (reference sequence). CDR3 loop: CAWSRGQPVSGNTIYF. The CDR3 coding sequence is TGTGCCTGGAGCCGAGGACAGCCCGTCTCTGGAAACACCATATATTTT. The full variable domain, in which reference TRBV30 and TRBJ1-3 provide the parts outside the CDR3, is SQTIHQWPATLVQPVGSPLSLECTVEGTSNPNLYWYRQAAGRGLQLLFYSVGIGQISSEVPQNLSASRPQDRQFILSSKKLLLSDSGFYLCAWSRGQPVSGNTIYFGEGSWLTVV.

The chain combines TRBV3-1 (or the pseudogene TRBV3-2) with TRBJ2-7, with 7 bases that match TRBD2. Germline CDR1 LGHDT, CDR2 YNNKEL (reference sequence). V trimming: 6 bases; J trimming: 0 bases; junction bases outside the gene matches: 8. CDR3 length: 15 residues. The CDR3 bases are TGTGCCAGCAGTGCCCTAGCGGCTAGCTCCTACGAGCAGTACTTC. This translates into CASSALAASSYEQYF.

The V and J genes are TRBV11-2 and TRBJ1-1, with D hard to call. The CDR3 contains 15 residues. V gave up 7 bases and J gave up 3 bases, with 18 bases separating them. The germline V gene encodes CDR1 SGHAT and CDR2 FQNNGV. This CDR3 reads CASTRSPNGYTEAFF. CDR3 DNA sequence: TGTGCCAGCACCCGATCCCCGAACGGGTACACTGAAGCTTTCTTT.

CDR3 nucleotides: TGTGCCAGCAGCCCCATTAGCGGAACGTCCTACAATGAGCAGTTCTTC. Encoded protein: CASSPISGTSYNEQFF. The chain joins TRBV5-4 to TRBJ2-1; D might be TRBD2 (6 bases). V lost 4 bases to trimming and J lost 1 base, with 15 bases between them. The CDR3 sequence is 16 residues long. The germline V gene encodes CDR1 SGHNT and CDR2 YYREEE (reference sequence).

V usage is TRBV6-5 and J usage is TRBJ2-3, with 8 bases fitting TRBD1. With 6 bases clipped from V and 3 bases from J, the junction kept 5 bases outside the gene matches. Germline loops: CDR1 MNHEY, CDR2 SVGAGI. This CDR3 is built from 14 residues. In DNA form, the CDR3 reads TGTGCCAGCAGCGATTACAGGGGGACAGATACGCAGTATTTT. Translating gives CASSDYRGTDTQYF.

Remarks on this clone: One end of the junction fails to match germline, which may point to a read error. The genes are TRBV7-7 and TRBJ2-7; 9 bases match TRBD2. CDR3 size: 13 residues. Germline CDR1 reads SSHAT; CDR2 reads FNYEAQ (reference sequence). CDR3 DNA sequence: TGTGCTAGCAGCTCCGGGACTAGCAGCGAGCAGTACTTC. It is translated as CASSSGTSSEQYF.

V and J are TRBV28 and TRBJ2-7; perhaps D is TRBD1 or TRBD2 (5 bases each). This CDR3 comprises 15 residues. V lost 6 bases, J lost 3 bases, and 18 bases lay in between. Per the germline V gene, CDR1 is MDHEN and CDR2 is SYDVKM. The DNA of the CDR3 is TGTGCCAGCAGCATTTTAGGGACGGGGCTCTACGAGCAGTACTTC. It yields the protein CASSILGTGLYEQYF. Supplemented by reference TRBV28 and TRBJ2-7, the full variable domain reads DVKVTQSSRYLVKRTGEKVFLECVQDMDHENMFWYRQDPGLGLRLIYFSYDVKMKEKGDIPEGYSVSREKKERFSLILESASTNQTSMYLCASSILGTGLYEQYFGPGTRLTVT.

The chain uses TRBV7-9 and TRBJ1-4; D may be TRBD1 (6 bases). The CDR3 length is 15 residues. Looked up from germline, CDR1 is SEHNR and CDR2 is FQNEAQ (reference sequence). V was clipped by 5 bases and J by 4 bases, with 14 bases between them. CDR3 loop: CASSPTPQGNEKLFF. CDR3 in DNA: TGTGCCAGCAGCCCGACCCCACAGGGTAATGAAAAACTGTTTTTT.

The J gene is TRBJ2-3, the V gene TRBV30, with D unresolved. The CDR3 covers 13 residues. Germline CDR1 and CDR2: GTSNPN and SVGIG (reference sequence). Trimming stripped 4 bases from V and 0 bases from J, with 8 bases between. Here the CDR3 DNA reads TGTGCCTGGACTTACTCGAGCACAGATACGCAGTATTTT. Translated: CAWTYSSTDTQYF.

This chain uses TRBV6-2 or TRBV6-3 with TRBJ2-4; no clear D gene. V gave up 5 bases and J gave up 2 bases, with 10 bases separating them. The CDR3 consists of 14 residues. The germline gives CDR1 MNHEY, CDR2 SVGEGT. The CDR3, as DNA: TGTGCCAGCAGTGGAGACGCGTCCAAAAACATTCAGTACTTC. This gives the protein CASSGDASKNIQYF.

A single count supports this clone. V gene TRBV7-9 combines with J gene TRBJ1-5; D remains unclear. Looked up from germline, CDR1 is SEHNR and CDR2 is FQNEAQ (reference sequence). Trimming took 0 bases from V and 6 from J, leaving 9 bases between them. This CDR3 has 14 amino acids. Here the CDR3 reads CASSLARSGQPQHF. The CDR3 DNA reads as TGTGCCAGCAGCTTAGCGAGGAGTGGTCAGCCCCAGCATTTT.

This chain joins TRBV7-9 and TRBJ2-2; 7 bases align to TRBD2. In germline, CDR1 is SEHNR, CDR2 FQNEAQ (reference sequence). The CDR3 is 17 residues long. V lost 1 base and J lost 2; bases outside the gene matches: 7. This chain's CDR3 is CASSLVPSGYNTGELFF. The CDR3 bases are TGTGCCAGCAGCTTAGTTCCTAGCGGATATAACACCGGGGAGCTGTTTTTT.

The chain is built from TRBV11-3 and TRBJ2-4, with D perhaps TRBD2 (6 bases). V lost 5 bases to trimming and J lost 0 bases, with 11 bases between them. The CDR3 totals 15 residues. CDR1 and CDR2 from the germline V gene are SGHNT and YENEEA. The CDR3 bases are TGTGCCAGCAGCCCCGGCGGGATAGCCAAAAACATTCAGTACTTC. Translating gives CASSPGGIAKNIQYF.

The chain employs TRBV19 and TRBJ1-3; D unclear. CDR3 size: 15 residues. Germline lookup yields CDR1 LNHDA and CDR2 SQIVND (reference sequence). The V and J ends lost 7 bases and 0 bases respectively, with 13 bases between them. CDR3 loop: CASKERRYSGNTIYF. CDR3 DNA: TGTGCCAGTAAGGAAAGAAGGTACTCTGGAAACACCATATATTTT.